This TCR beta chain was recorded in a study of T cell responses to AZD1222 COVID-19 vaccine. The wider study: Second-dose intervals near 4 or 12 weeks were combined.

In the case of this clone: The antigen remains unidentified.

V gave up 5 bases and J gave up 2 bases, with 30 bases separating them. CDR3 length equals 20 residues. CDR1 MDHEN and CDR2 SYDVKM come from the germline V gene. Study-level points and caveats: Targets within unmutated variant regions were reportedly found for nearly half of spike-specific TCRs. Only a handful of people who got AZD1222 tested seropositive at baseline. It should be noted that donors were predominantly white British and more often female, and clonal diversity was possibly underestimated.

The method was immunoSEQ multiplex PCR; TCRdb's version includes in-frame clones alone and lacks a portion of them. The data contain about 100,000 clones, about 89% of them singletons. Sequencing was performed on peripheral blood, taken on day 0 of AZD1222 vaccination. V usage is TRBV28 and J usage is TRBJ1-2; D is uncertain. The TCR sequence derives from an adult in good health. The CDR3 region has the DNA TGTGCCAGCAGTACCGGAAATCTCGGCAGACGACGGGCCTTGAACTATGGCTACACCTTC. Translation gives CASSTGNLGRRRALNYGYTF.